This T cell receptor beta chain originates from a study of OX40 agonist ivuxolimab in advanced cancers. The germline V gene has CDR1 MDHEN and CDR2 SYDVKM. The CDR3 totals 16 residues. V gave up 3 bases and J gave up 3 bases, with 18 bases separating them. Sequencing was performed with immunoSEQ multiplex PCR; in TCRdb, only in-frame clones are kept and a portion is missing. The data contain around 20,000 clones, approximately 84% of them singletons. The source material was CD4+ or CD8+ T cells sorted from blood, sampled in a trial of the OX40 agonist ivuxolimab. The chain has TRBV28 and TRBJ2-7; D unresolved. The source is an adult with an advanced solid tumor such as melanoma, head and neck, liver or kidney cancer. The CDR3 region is CASSFFSGQVGYEQYF. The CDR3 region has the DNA TGTGCCAGCAGTTTCTTCTCGGGTCAGGTAGGCTACGAGCAGTACTTC.